This paragraph covers one T cell receptor (beta chain) sequence. The CDR3 loop spans 16 amino acids. CDR1 is SGHRS and CDR2 is YFSETQ in the germline V gene. V lost 4 bases, J lost 3 bases, and 8 bases stayed unmatched. Produced via immunoSEQ multiplex PCR; TCRdb's table is partial and in-frame only. The table shows almost 85,000 clones, with over 90% occurring only once. The data are from a study of control samples from healthy donors and cancer patients. V usage is TRBV5-1 and J usage is TRBJ2-1; 9 bases are shared with TRBD2. This receptor was identified in a young woman in good health. Sequenced input: blood. Written as DNA, the CDR3 is TGCGCCAGCAGCCCAGGCGGGGGGGCCGGCTACAATGAGCAGTTCTTC. Protein product: CASSPGGGAGYNEQFF.